This T cell receptor beta chain was recovered during a study of CD8 T cells in Susac syndrome. Notes on the study in general: The relatively small number of individuals in the TCR sequencing and HLA analysis was acknowledged by the study.

As regards this clonotype: Antigen: not known.

CD8+ and CD4+ T cells from blood underwent TCR beta sequencing, which was carried out in a high-throughput format. The multiple sclerosis controls, all treatment-naive patients, had relapsing-remitting disease that was stable or active. The authors negatively isolated CD8+ and CD4+ T cells and FACS-enriched TEMRA cells. After extraction with the RNeasy kit, about 0.45 to 1 ug of the RNA was reverse transcribed using random hexamers. Via MiXCR, TCRdb re-called the immunoSEQ multiplex PCR reads, giving one row per CDR3 protein. The data show more than 95,000 distinct CDR3 sequences, 93% seen once. The CDR3 has 14 residues. V lost 4 bases to trimming and J lost 6 bases, with 13 bases between them. Germline V gene lookup returns CDR1 MNHNS and CDR2 SASEGT.

This chain connects TRBV6-1 to TRBJ1-5; D might be TRBD1 (5 bases). This TCR derives from a human donor with multiple sclerosis. Sequenced material: CD4+ T cells from PBMCs. CDR3 residues: CASSASGTFQPQHF. DNA for the CDR3: TGTGCCAGCAGTGCTTCAGGGACCTTTCAGCCCCAGCATTTT.